These 28 T cell receptor beta chains were sequenced from one sample in a study of cytomegalovirus exposure and HLA in healthy donors. The primer mix had 60 Vbeta and 13 Jbeta primers. Assay used: immunoSEQ multiplex PCR; TCRdb lists only in-frame clones, some missing. The sample's table shows about 200,000 clones. Input material: PBMCs. The receptor set was obtained from a woman between 25 and 40 years old in good health and CMV-seropositive.

The CDR3 bases are TGTGCCAGTAAACAGGGCGAGAACACCGGGGAGCTGTTTTTT. This codes for CASKQGENTGELFF. The gene calls are TRBV19 and TRBJ2-2; D is possibly TRBD1 (6 bases). CDR1 LNHDA and CDR2 SQIVND come from the germline V gene (reference sequence). This CDR3 comprises 14 residues. V was trimmed by 7 bases and J by 1 base, leaving 10 bases between them. The whole variable domain, remainder taken from reference TRBV19 and TRBJ2-2, is DGGITQSPKYLFRKEGQNVTLSCEQNLNHDAMYWYRQDPGQGLRLIYYSQIVNDFQKGDIAEGYSVSREKKESFPLTVTSAQKNPTAFYLCASKQGENTGELFFGEGSRLTVL.

The chain uses TRBV7-9 and TRBJ2-2; a weak D match, TRBD1 (5 bases). The V end was cut by 5 bases, the J end by 6 bases, with 13 bases between. This CDR3 region has 14 residues. Germline V CDR1 and CDR2: SEHNR, FQNEAQ (reference sequence). The CDR3 reads CASSVSGSSGELFF. The DNA of the CDR3 is TGTGCCAGCAGCGTTTCAGGGTCATCCGGGGAGCTGTTTTTT.

The J gene is TRBJ2-5, the V gene TRBV6-5, with D perhaps matching TRBD1 (5 bases). The CDR3 is made up of 13 amino acids. Germline V gene data show CDR1 as MNHEY and CDR2 as SVGAGI. V was shortened by 5 bases and J by 5 bases, with 12 bases between the two germline ends. This CDR3 is CASSKQDGETQYF. In nucleotides, the CDR3 is TGTGCCAGCAGTAAACAGGATGGGGAGACCCAGTACTTC.

The chain links TRBV5-1 to TRBJ2-3; 8 bases map to TRBD1. CDR1 is SGHRS and CDR2 is YFSETQ in the germline V gene. Unmatched junction bases numbered 7, after V lost 4 bases and J lost 6 bases. The CDR3 loop spans 14 amino acids. This chain's CDR3 is CASSPDRASDTQYF. The CDR3 DNA is TGCGCCAGCAGCCCGGACAGGGCATCCGATACGCAGTATTTT.

The V call is TRBV27, the J call TRBJ2-7; no firm D call. CDR3 length equals 13 residues. CDR1 is MNHEY, CDR2 SMNVEV, per germline (reference sequence). The V end lost 5 bases, the J end lost 8 bases, and 16 bases lay between the germline ends. DNA of the CDR3: TGTGCCAGCAGTCCCCGCTGGAGAAACAAGCAGTACTTC. Amino acids: CASSPRWRNKQYF.

This rearrangement joins TRBV15 to TRBJ1-2; possibly TRBD1 for D (5 bases). CDR3 length: 15 amino acids. Germline loops: CDR1 LNHNV, CDR2 YYDKDF (reference sequence). V lost 1 base, J lost 4 bases, and 13 bases lay in between. CDR3 residues: CATSRAPQGSYGYTF. The CDR3 DNA reads TGTGCCACCAGCAGAGCCCCCCAGGGTAGCTATGGCTACACCTTC.

The chain has TRBV6-1 and TRBJ2-3, with a weak D call TRBD2 (5 bases). CDR3 length: 15 amino acids. Trimming left V 2 bases short and J 3 bases short, with 12 bases between. CDR1 is MNHNS, CDR2 SASEGT, per germline. CDR3 in amino acids: CASSEWGVVTDTQYF. In DNA, the CDR3 is TGTGCCAGCAGTGAATGGGGAGTTGTGACAGATACGCAGTATTTT.

The V call is TRBV29-1, the J call TRBJ1-4; TRBD1 matches at 7 bases. The V gene's germline CDR1 is SQVTM and CDR2 ANQGSEA. Losses at the gene ends were 6 bases for V and 0 bases for J; bases not matched to a gene: 10. This CDR3 contains 16 residues. For the CDR3, the DNA is TGCAGCGTCACCCACCAGGGGGGTGCAACTAATGAAAAACTGTTTTTT. Protein: CSVTHQGGATNEKLFF.

This rearrangement joins TRBV27 to TRBJ2-2, with D perhaps TRBD1 (5 bases). The V end was cut by 8 bases, the J end by 9 bases, with 16 bases between. The CDR3 is 13 residues long. Germline lookup yields CDR1 MNHEY and CDR2 SMNVEV (reference sequence). The chain's CDR3 is CASGTGFARELFF. The CDR3 bases are TGTGCCAGCGGAACAGGCTTTGCCAGGGAGCTGTTTTTT.

V and J are TRBV14 and TRBJ2-7, with a possible D match to TRBD2 (5 bases). Looked up from germline, CDR1 is SGHDN and CDR2 is FVKESK. The CDR3 covers 16 residues. V gave up 3 bases and J gave up 0 bases, with 15 bases separating them. The CDR3 nucleotides are TGTGCCAGCAGCCAGGGTGTCGGGATAAGCTCCTACGAGCAGTACTTC. Its translation is CASSQGVGISSYEQYF. Complete variable domain (other parts from reference TRBV14 and TRBJ2-7): EAGVTQFPSHSVIEKGQTVTLRCDPISGHDNLYWYRRVMGKEIKFLLHFVKESKQDESGMPNNRFLAERTGGTYSTLKVQPAELEDSGVYFCASSQGVGISSYEQYFGPGTRLTVT.

V and J are TRBV6-7 and TRBJ1-5, with 7 bases lining up with TRBD1. TRBV6-7 is designated an ORF whose function remains uncertain. V lost 8 bases, J lost 2 bases, and 9 bases stayed unmatched. CDR3 length equals 15 residues. The CDR3 region is CASEPQGDCNQPQHF. The CDR3 DNA sequence: TGTGCCAGCGAACCCCAGGGGGATTGCAATCAGCCCCAGCATTTT.

The chain joins TRBV6-1 to TRBJ1-6; 7 nucleotides line up with TRBD1. CDR3 size: 17 residues. CDR1 MNHNS and CDR2 SASEGT come from the germline V gene. The ends lost 4 bases at V and 10 bases at J; junction bases unmatched: 16. The CDR3 sequence is CASSVYRGGWGSSPLHF. The CDR3 nucleotides read TGTGCCAGCAGTGTATACAGGGGCGGCTGGGGATCATCACCCCTCCACTTT.

CDR3 sequence: CASSGAGGSPYEQYF. As DNA, the CDR3 is TGTGCCAGCAGTGGGGCGGGGGGGTCCCCCTACGAGCAGTACTTC. This rearrangement joins TRBV2 to TRBJ2-7, with 9 nucleotides matching TRBD2. V lost 4 bases to trimming and J lost 2 bases; unmatched junction nucleotides: 6. The CDR3 contains 15 residues. The germline gives CDR1 SNHLY, CDR2 FYNNEI.

In DNA, the CDR3 is TGTGCCAGCAGAAGTGTTGGACAGGGGGGGAATCAGCCCCAGCATTTT. Translation gives CASRSVGQGGNQPQHF. The chain is built from TRBV5-8 and TRBJ1-5; 10 nucleotides align to TRBD1. V lost 5 bases, J lost 4 bases, and 9 bases stayed unmatched. CDR3 length equals 16 residues. Germline lookup yields CDR1 SGHTS and CDR2 YDEGEE.

The rearrangement uses TRBV9 and TRBJ2-1; TRBD2 might be the D (6 bases). The CDR3 has 16 residues. V lost 0 bases to trimming and J lost 3 bases, with 13 bases between them. The germline gives CDR1 SGDLS, CDR2 YYNGEE. The CDR3 here is CASSVDGLAIYNEQFF. DNA of the CDR3: TGTGCCAGCAGCGTAGATGGGCTAGCGATCTACAATGAGCAGTTCTTC.

The rearrangement links TRBV6-1 to TRBJ2-1; the match to TRBD2 covers 11 bases. Trimming cost V 6 bases and J 6 bases; bases outside gene matches: 7. Germline V lookup: CDR1 MNHNS, CDR2 SASEGT. The CDR3 contains 15 residues. CDR3 residues: CASRDPSGRLNEQFF. CDR3 DNA sequence: TGTGCCAGCAGGGACCCTAGCGGGAGGCTCAATGAGCAGTTCTTC.

CDR3 sequence: CASSSPGGVRNTEAFF. The CDR3 DNA is TGTGCCAGCAGCTCGCCAGGGGGCGTAAGGAACACTGAAGCTTTCTTT. The chain carries TRBV7-9 and TRBJ1-1, with TRBD1 matching 8 bases. The germline CDR1 and CDR2 sequences are SEHNR and FQNEAQ (reference sequence). V was clipped by 4 bases and J by 1 base; unmatched bases: 8. The CDR3 extends over 16 amino acids.

This rearrangement joins TRBV2 to TRBJ2-5, with TRBD2 matching 11 bases. Unmatched junction bases numbered 2, after V lost 8 bases and J lost 3 bases. The CDR3 spans 13 residues. CDR1 SNHLY and CDR2 FYNNEI come from the germline V gene. CDR3 region: CASGGLAEETQYF. CDR3 DNA: TGTGCCAGCGGGGGACTAGCGGAAGAGACCCAGTACTTC.

The V gene is TRBV13, the J gene TRBJ1-2, with D possibly being TRBD1 (6 bases). Looked up from germline, CDR1 is PRHDT and CDR2 is FYEKMQ (reference sequence). This CDR3 contains 15 residues. V was clipped by 4 bases and J by 0 bases, with 12 bases between them. The CDR3 sequence is CASSSRQETNYGYTF. CDR3 DNA: TGTGCCAGCAGCTCGAGACAGGAGACTAACTATGGCTACACCTTC.

The V call is TRBV6-1, the J call TRBJ2-5; D remains unclear. Trimming shortened V by 6 bases and J by 0 bases, and 11 bases separated the two germline ends. The CDR3 covers 14 residues. From germline, CDR1 is MNHNS and CDR2 SASEGT. CDR3 loop: CASSFHGYQETQYF. The CDR3 bases are TGTGCCAGCAGCTTCCACGGGTACCAAGAGACCCAGTACTTC.

The chain combines TRBV7-9 with TRBJ1-6, with 9 bases aligning to TRBD1. V lost 3 bases, J lost 4 bases, and 7 bases stayed unmatched. Germline V gene data show CDR1 as SEHNR and CDR2 as FQNEAQ (reference sequence). This CDR3 spans 17 amino acids. CDR3 coding DNA: TGTGCCAGCAGCTTTCCGCCGGGACAGGGTTATAATTCACCCCTCCACTTT. This gives the protein CASSFPPGQGYNSPLHF.

This chain connects TRBV27 to TRBJ2-2, with 11 bases identical to TRBD2. The V and J ends lost 5 bases and 6 bases, in that order; junction bases with no gene match: 8. Looked up from germline, CDR1 is MNHEY and CDR2 is SMNVEV (reference sequence). The CDR3 has 16 residues. The CDR3 sequence: CASSTIAGGLSGELFF. In DNA form, the CDR3 reads TGTGCCAGCAGTACTATAGCGGGAGGGCTTTCCGGGGAGCTGTTTTTT.

The V call is TRBV29-1, the J call TRBJ2-5; perhaps TRBD1 as D (6 bases). The ends were cut back, 7 bases at V and 5 bases at J, with 11 bases in the middle. CDR3 length: 11 amino acids. Germline-derived CDR1 and CDR2 are SQVTM and ANQGSEA. CDR3 nucleotides: TGCAGCGGACAGGAGGACGAGACCCAGTACTTC. The encoded protein is CSGQEDETQYF.

The chain's CDR3 is CASSLSSTSGFTYEQYF. CDR3 coding DNA: TGCGCCAGCAGCCTATCGAGCACTAGCGGATTTACCTACGAGCAGTACTTC. The chain links TRBV5-1 to TRBJ2-7; 8 nucleotides match TRBD2. V dropped 4 bases and J dropped 2; count of bases not matched to a gene: 14. Germline V gene data show CDR1 as SGHRS and CDR2 as YFSETQ. This CDR3 contains 17 residues.

The gene calls are TRBV28 and TRBJ2-3, with D maybe TRBD1 (5 bases). Germline CDR1 and CDR2: MDHEN and SYDVKM. Trimming took off 5 bases at V and 3 bases at J, with 24 bases between the two ends. The CDR3 spans 18 residues. The CDR3 loop reads CASSAVSSDTAATDTQYF. CDR3 nucleotides: TGTGCCAGCAGTGCTGTTAGTTCGGACACCGCTGCTACAGATACGCAGTATTTT.

The V gene is TRBV6-5, the J gene TRBJ1-3, with D tentatively TRBD1 (5 bases). Trimming stripped 0 bases from V and 2 bases from J, with 5 bases between. The V gene's germline CDR1 is MNHEY and CDR2 SVGAGI. CDR3 length: 14 amino acids. CDR3 sequence (DNA): TGTGCCAGCAGTTACTCAGGGGCTGGAAACACCATATATTTT. Its translation: CASSYSGAGNTIYF.

This chain connects TRBV20-1 to TRBJ2-1, with D maybe TRBD1 (5 bases). V lost 0 bases to trimming and J lost 13 bases, with 10 bases between them. CDR1 is DFQATT, CDR2 SNEGSKA, per germline (reference sequence). The CDR3 extends over 11 amino acids. CDR3 loop: CSARESWGQFF. CDR3 in DNA: TGCAGTGCTAGAGAGAGCTGGGGCCAGTTCTTC.

The CDR3 DNA reads TGTGCCAGCTCAGCGGGGGCGGGGGCCCCAGATACGCAGTATTTT. Amino acids: CASSAGAGAPDTQYF. This chain links TRBV18 with TRBJ2-3; perhaps TRBD2 as D (7 bases). The CDR3 sequence is 15 residues long. V lost 5 bases and J 4 bases, leaving 16 bases between the germline ends. Per germline, CDR1 KGHSH and CDR2 LQKENI. The complete variable domain, with remaining parts taken from reference TRBV18 and TRBJ2-3, reads NAGVMQNPRHLVRRRGQEARLRCSPMKGHSHVYWYRQLPEEGLKFMVYLQKENIIDESGMPKERFSAEFPKEGPSILRIQQVVRGDSAAYFCASSAGAGAPDTQYFGPGTRLTVL.